This entry lists 24 T cell receptor beta chains sequenced from one sample in a study of blood T cell repertoires in COVID-19. This table comes from immunoSEQ multiplex PCR, and its TCRdb copy is limited to in-frame clones, with some not included. The sample records roughly 250,000 clones, 75% to 90% being singletons. The sample was PBMCs or T cells enriched from blood (not recorded which). These receptors came from a woman between 40 and 55 years old who had been exposed to COVID-19.

The table lists this clone with a few counts. V and J are TRBV6-6 and TRBJ1-1; D gene unclear. CDR1 and CDR2 from the germline V gene are MNHNY and SVGAGI (reference sequence). CDR3 length: 13 amino acids. Trimming shortened V by 2 bases and J by 8 bases, and 12 bases separated the two germline ends. The CDR3 here is CASSYEGMGEAFF. The CDR3 region has the DNA TGTGCCAGCAGTTACGAGGGAATGGGGGAAGCTTTCTTT.

In this sample, this clone turned up a few times. The chain joins TRBV15 to TRBJ1-2; D remains unclear. Germline assignment: CDR1 LNHNV and CDR2 YYDKDF (reference sequence). Trimming left V 2 bases short and J 0 bases short, with 13 bases between. CDR3 length: 16 residues. CDR3: CATSRRRGVTNYGYTF. Here the CDR3 DNA reads TGTGCCACCAGCAGACGCCGCGGGGTTACTAACTATGGCTACACCTTC.

In this sample, this clone turned up once. This sample also contains other DNA sequences that code for the same CDR3. V gene TRBV9 combines with J gene TRBJ2-7, with TRBD1 identical over 11 bases. The V segment lost 1 base and the J segment 3 bases; nucleotides outside the gene matches: 3. The CDR3 length is 15 residues. From germline, CDR1 is SGDLS and CDR2 YYNGEE. The CDR3 spells CASSVSGTGGYEQYF. CDR3 in DNA: TGTGCCAGCAGCGTATCCGGGACAGGGGGCTACGAGCAGTACTTC.

The chain employs TRBV4-1 and TRBJ2-5, with 14 bases matching TRBD2. Germline V gives CDR1 MGHRA, CDR2 YSYEKL. Trimming cost V 1 base and J 4 bases; bases outside gene matches: 11. The CDR3 is 19 residues long. CDR3 coding DNA: TGCGCCAGCAGCCAAGGGGGACTAGCGGGGGCCTTAGGGAGAGAGACCCAGTACTTC. This codes for CASSQGGLAGALGRETQYF.

The V and J genes are TRBV5-1 and TRBJ2-7; TRBD1 aligns across 11 bases. The CDR3 sequence is 15 residues long. Germline V gene sequence: CDR1 SGHRS, CDR2 YFSETQ. The V segment lost 4 bases and the J segment 1 base; nucleotides outside the gene matches: 4. Here the CDR3 reads CASSGRDRGSYEQYF. The DNA of the CDR3 is TGCGCCAGCAGCGGCCGGGACAGGGGGTCCTACGAGCAGTACTTC.

The gene calls are TRBV11-3 and TRBJ2-1; TRBD2 matches 12 bases. The CDR3 totals 16 residues. Trimming at V came to 1 base and at J to 5 bases, leaving 3 bases not matched to a gene. Germline V gene lookup returns CDR1 SGHNT and CDR2 YENEEA. CDR3: CASSLVGLAGNNEQFF. The CDR3 coding sequence is TGTGCCAGCAGCTTAGTAGGACTAGCGGGGAACAATGAGCAGTTCTTC.

This sequence joins TRBV10-3 and TRBJ2-3; 10 bases are a match to TRBD2. The CDR3 sequence is 16 residues long. Germline V gene sequence: CDR1 ENHRY, CDR2 SYGVKD. J was trimmed by 4 bases and V by 11 bases; bases with no gene match: 15. The CDR3 coding sequence is TGTGCCTCATCCCGCCTGAGCGGGAGGGCGCCAGATACGCAGTATTTT. This sequence encodes CASSRLSGRAPDTQYF.

The rearrangement uses TRBV18 and TRBJ1-6; 12 nucleotides match TRBD1. Germline-derived CDR1 and CDR2 are KGHSH and LQKENI. The ends lost 6 bases at V and 10 bases at J; junction bases unmatched: 13. This CDR3 has 17 amino acids. CDR3: CASSPEGQGARRSPLHF. The CDR3 DNA sequence: TGTGCCAGCTCCCCGGAGGGACAGGGGGCACGTCGGTCACCCCTCCACTTT.

V is TRBV19 and J is TRBJ1-1; 7 bases match TRBD1. The CDR3 totals 13 residues. The V gene end was trimmed by 5 bases and the J gene end by 6 bases; junction bases not matched to a gene: 6. Looked up from germline, CDR1 is LNHDA and CDR2 is SQIVND (reference sequence). The CDR3 nucleotides read TGTGCCAGTAGTGGCAGGGGGGTACCTGAAGCTTTCTTT. Its translation: CASSGRGVPEAFF.

A word on this clone: The junction departs from the called germline gene at one end, perhaps through a read error. J is TRBJ2-3 and V is TRBV7-7; D perhaps matches TRBD1 (6 bases). In germline, CDR1 is SSHAT, CDR2 FNYEAQ (reference sequence). This CDR3 is built from 14 residues. Here the CDR3 DNA reads TGTGCTAGCAGCACTGGGGGCGCCAGGGATACGCAGTATTTT. It codes for CASSTGGARDTQYF. Combining the CDR3 with reference TRBV7-7 and TRBJ2-3 gives the whole variable domain GAGVSQSPRYKVTKRGQDVTLRCDPISSHATLYWYQQALGQGPEFLTYFNYEAQPDKSGLPSDRFSAERPEGSISTLTIQRTEQRDSAMYRCASSTGGARDTQYFGPGTRLTVL.

This chain joins TRBV5-1 and TRBJ2-2; TRBD1 matches at 9 bases. The CDR3 is 15 residues long. V shed 4 bases, J shed 6 bases, and the junction held 7 bases outside the gene matches. Germline CDR1 is SGHRS and CDR2 is YFSETQ. The CDR3 DNA follows: TGCGCCAGCAGCCCACTACAGGGGGCGGCCGGGGAGCTGTTTTTT. Translation: CASSPLQGAAGELFF.

The chain carries TRBV24-1 and TRBJ1-2; tentatively, D is TRBD1 (5 bases). V was cut by 4 bases and J by 0 bases, with 11 bases left in between. The germline gives CDR1 KGHDR, CDR2 SFDVKD. The CDR3 runs to 15 residues. The CDR3 here is CATSDTTDANYGYTF. For the CDR3, the DNA is TGTGCCACCAGTGACACGACAGACGCTAACTATGGCTACACCTTC.

The chain employs TRBV5-8 and TRBJ1-5; 11 bases are a match to TRBD1. This CDR3 comprises 16 residues. The V segment lost 0 bases and the J segment 11 bases; nucleotides outside the gene matches: 10. In germline, CDR1 is SGHTS, CDR2 YDEGEE. The CDR3: CASSLGGTGGTASQHF. Written as DNA, the CDR3 is TGTGCCAGCAGCTTGGGAGGGACAGGGGGAACAGCGTCCCAGCATTTT.

This sequence joins TRBV7-2 and TRBJ1-6; D remains ambiguous. The CDR3 runs 15 residues. The germline V and J ends were trimmed by 0 bases and 10 bases, with 13 bases remaining between them. CDR1 SGHTA and CDR2 FQGNSA come from the germline V gene. CDR3 nucleotides: TGTGCCAGCAGCTTAGCGGGGAATGGAGGATCACCCCTCCACTTT. This sequence encodes CASSLAGNGGSPLHF.

J is TRBJ2-3 and V is TRBV20-1; D unresolved. There are 13 residues in the CDR3. Germline V gene data show CDR1 as DFQATT and CDR2 as SNEGSKA (reference sequence). Trimming shortened V by 3 bases and J by 4 bases, and 11 bases separated the two germline ends. In nucleotides, the CDR3 is TGCAGTGCTAGTCCGTCGGTTTCAGATACGCAGTATTTT. This sequence encodes CSASPSVSDTQYF.

The gene calls are TRBV5-4 and TRBJ2-5, with D possibly matching TRBD1 (6 bases). This CDR3 region has 15 residues. Germline-derived CDR1 and CDR2 are SGHNT and YYREEE (reference sequence). Trimming shortened V by 0 bases and J by 1 base, and 10 bases separated the two germline ends. CDR3 in amino acids: CASSLDRESQETQYF. The CDR3 DNA reads TGTGCCAGCAGCTTGGACAGGGAGAGCCAAGAGACCCAGTACTTC.

This chain links TRBV7-9 with TRBJ1-5, with D possibly matching TRBD1 (5 bases). The germline V gene encodes CDR1 SEHNR and CDR2 FQNEAQ (reference sequence). V was shortened by 5 bases and J by 2 bases, with 16 bases between the two germline ends. The CDR3 covers 16 residues. The CDR3 DNA sequence: TGTGCCAGCAGCCATTCAGGATCCAGGGGCAATCAGCCCCAGCATTTT. Translated, it gives CASSHSGSRGNQPQHF.

This clone was observed once. This chain joins TRBV7-5 and TRBJ1-5; TRBD1 was called by the table and not checked on the DNA. TRBV7-5 is noted as a pseudogene. The CDR3 covers 15 residues. For the CDR3, the DNA is TGTGTCAGAAGCCCTGAGGGGACACCGAATCAGCCCCAGCATTTT. This codes for CVRSPEGTPNQPQHF.

This clone showed up just a few times. CDR3 sequence reads: CASTTGLAGNNEQFF. In DNA form, the CDR3 reads TGCGCCAGTACAACGGGACTAGCGGGGAACAATGAGCAGTTCTTC. This chain uses TRBV10-2 with TRBJ2-1; 13 bases align to TRBD2. The CDR3 loop spans 15 amino acids. The J segment lost 5 bases and the V segment lost 9 bases, leaving 7 bases of the junction unmatched. Germline CDR1 WSHSY, CDR2 SAAADI.

This clone is a singleton in its sample. The rearrangement uses TRBV13 and TRBJ1-3; 8 bases are a match to TRBD1. V gave up 0 bases and J gave up 3 bases; unmatched junction bases: 1. CDR1 is PRHDT, CDR2 FYEKMQ, per germline (reference sequence). CDR3 length: 15 amino acids. CDR3: CASSLGDRVGNTIYF. The DNA of the CDR3 is TGTGCCAGCAGCTTAGGGGACAGGGTTGGAAACACCATATATTTT.

The V and J genes are TRBV18 and TRBJ1-1, with D unclear. This CDR3 is built from 14 residues. With 6 bases removed from V and 2 bases from J, the gap between germline ends came to 13 bases. Germline V gives CDR1 KGHSH, CDR2 LQKENI. This CDR3 reads CASSAWAGNTEAFF. CDR3 coding DNA: TGTGCCAGCTCCGCATGGGCCGGCAACACTGAAGCTTTCTTT.

The gene calls are TRBV20-1 and TRBJ2-5; 7 bases match TRBD2. J gave up 5 bases and V 3 bases, and 9 bases lay outside the gene matches. Looked up from germline, CDR1 is DFQATT and CDR2 is SNEGSKA (reference sequence). This CDR3 contains 14 residues. The CDR3 DNA sequence: TGCAGTGCTAGTTGGGACTATCAATGGGAGACCCAGTACTTC. This encodes CSASWDYQWETQYF.

This chain joins TRBV11-1 and TRBJ2-7; D perhaps matches TRBD1 (5 bases). This CDR3 has 13 residues. The germline V and J ends were trimmed by 4 bases and 5 bases, with 12 bases remaining between them. The germline CDR1 and CDR2 sequences are SGHAT and FQDESV (reference sequence). The CDR3: CASSWVQGDEQYF. The CDR3 coding sequence is TGTGCCAGCAGCTGGGTCCAGGGCGACGAGCAGTACTTC. Looking up the rest from reference TRBV11-1 and TRBJ2-7 gives the full variable domain: EAEVAQSPRYKITEKSQAVAFWCDPISGHATLYWYRQILGQGPELLVQFQDESVVDDSQLPKDRFSAERLKGVDSTLKIQPAELGDSAMYLCASSWVQGDEQYFGPGTRLTVT.

The chain links TRBV7-6 to TRBJ2-2; maybe TRBD2 (6 bases). In germline, CDR1 is SGHVS, CDR2 FNYEAQ. V lost 5 bases to trimming and J lost 7 bases, with 17 bases between them. CDR3 length equals 15 residues. The CDR3 DNA reads as TGTGCCAGCAGCCTGACGAGGGAGGCCGGCGGGGAGCTGTTTTTT. Its translation: CASSLTREAGGELFF. Complete variable domain (other parts from reference TRBV7-6 and TRBJ2-2): GAGVSQSPRYKVTKRGQDVALRCDPISGHVSLYWYRQALGQGPEFLTYFNYEAQQDKSGLPNDRFSAERPEGSISTLTIQRTEQRDSAMYRCASSLTREAGGELFFGEGSRLTVL.